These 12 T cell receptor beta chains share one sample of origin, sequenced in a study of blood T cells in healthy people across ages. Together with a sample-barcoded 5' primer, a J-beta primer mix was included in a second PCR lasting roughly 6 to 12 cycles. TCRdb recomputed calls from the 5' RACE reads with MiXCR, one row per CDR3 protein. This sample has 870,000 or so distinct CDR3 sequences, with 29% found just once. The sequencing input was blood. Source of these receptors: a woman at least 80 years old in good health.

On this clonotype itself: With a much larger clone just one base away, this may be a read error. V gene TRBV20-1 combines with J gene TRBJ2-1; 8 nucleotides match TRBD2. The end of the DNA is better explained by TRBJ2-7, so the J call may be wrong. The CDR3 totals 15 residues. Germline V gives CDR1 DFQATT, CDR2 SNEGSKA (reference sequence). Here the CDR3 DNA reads TGCAGTGCGCCGAGGCGGGGGGAAGGGAACAATGAGCAGTACTTC. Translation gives CSAPRRGEGNNEQYF.

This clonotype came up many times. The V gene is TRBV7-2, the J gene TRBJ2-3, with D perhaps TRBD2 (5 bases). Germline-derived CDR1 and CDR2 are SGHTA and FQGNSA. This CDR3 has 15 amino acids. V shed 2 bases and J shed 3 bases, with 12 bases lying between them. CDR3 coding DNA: TGTGCCAGCAGCTTACCTACGGGGAGTACAGATACGCAGTATTTT. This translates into CASSLPTGSTDTQYF. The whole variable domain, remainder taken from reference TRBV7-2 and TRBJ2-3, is GAGVSQSPSNKVTEKGKDVELRCDPISGHTALYWYRQSLGQGLEFLIYFQGNSAPDKSGLPSDRFSAERTGGSVSTLTIQRTQQEDSAVYLCASSLPTGSTDTQYFGPGTRLTVL.

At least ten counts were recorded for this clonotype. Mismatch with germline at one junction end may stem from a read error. The CDR3 sequence is CASSYFPGRGQGTQYF. In nucleotides, the CDR3 is TGTGCCAGCAGTTACTTTCCTGGCAGGGGGCAAGGGACCCAGTACTTC. The rearrangement links TRBV6-5 to TRBJ2-5; the match to TRBD1 covers 8 bases. The CDR3 is 16 amino acids. CDR1 and CDR2 (germline): MNHEY, SVGAGI.

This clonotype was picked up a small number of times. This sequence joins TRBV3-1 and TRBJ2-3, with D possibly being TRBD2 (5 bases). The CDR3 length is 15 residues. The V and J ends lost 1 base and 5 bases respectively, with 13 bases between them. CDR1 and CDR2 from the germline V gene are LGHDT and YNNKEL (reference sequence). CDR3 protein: CASSQGVLEGDTQYF. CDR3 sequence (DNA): TGTGCCAGCAGCCAAGGGGTTTTAGAGGGAGATACGCAGTATTTT.

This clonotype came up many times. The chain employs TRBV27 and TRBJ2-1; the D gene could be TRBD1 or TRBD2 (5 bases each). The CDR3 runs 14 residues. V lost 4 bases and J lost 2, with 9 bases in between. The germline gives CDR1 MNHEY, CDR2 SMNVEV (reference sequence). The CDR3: CASSWGKAYNEQFF. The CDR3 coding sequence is TGTGCCAGCAGTTGGGGGAAAGCCTACAATGAGCAGTTCTTC.

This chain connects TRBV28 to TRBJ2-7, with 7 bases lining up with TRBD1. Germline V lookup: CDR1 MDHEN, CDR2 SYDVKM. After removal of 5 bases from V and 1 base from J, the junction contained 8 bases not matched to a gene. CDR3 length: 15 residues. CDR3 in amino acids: CASSPMGQRSYEQYF. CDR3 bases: TGTGCCAGCAGTCCAATGGGACAGCGATCCTACGAGCAGTACTTC.

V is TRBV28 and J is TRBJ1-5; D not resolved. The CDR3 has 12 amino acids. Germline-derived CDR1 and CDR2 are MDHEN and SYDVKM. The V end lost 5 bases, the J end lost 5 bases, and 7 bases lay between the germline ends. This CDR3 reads CASSHKHQPQHF. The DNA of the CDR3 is TGTGCCAGCAGTCATAAACATCAGCCCCAGCATTTT.

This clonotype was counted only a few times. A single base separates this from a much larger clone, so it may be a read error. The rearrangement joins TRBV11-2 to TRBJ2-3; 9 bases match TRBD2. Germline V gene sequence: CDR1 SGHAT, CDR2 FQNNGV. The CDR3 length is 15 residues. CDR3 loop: CASSFSGTSTDAQYF. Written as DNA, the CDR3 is TGTGCCAGCAGCTTCTCCGGGACTAGCACAGATGCGCAGTATTTT.

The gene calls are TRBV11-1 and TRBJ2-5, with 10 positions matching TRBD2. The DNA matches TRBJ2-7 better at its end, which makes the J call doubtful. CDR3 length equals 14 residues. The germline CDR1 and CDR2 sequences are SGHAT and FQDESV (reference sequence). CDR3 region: CASSSLLAGSEQYF. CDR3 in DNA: TGTGCCAGCAGCTCCCTACTAGCGGGATCCGAGCAGTACTTC.

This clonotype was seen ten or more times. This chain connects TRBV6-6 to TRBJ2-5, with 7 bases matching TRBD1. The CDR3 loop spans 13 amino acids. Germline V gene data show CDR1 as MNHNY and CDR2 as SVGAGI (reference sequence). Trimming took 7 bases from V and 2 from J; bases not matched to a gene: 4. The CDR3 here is CASTRDRQETQYF. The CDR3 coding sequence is TGTGCCAGCACCCGGGACAGACAAGAGACCCAGTACTTC.

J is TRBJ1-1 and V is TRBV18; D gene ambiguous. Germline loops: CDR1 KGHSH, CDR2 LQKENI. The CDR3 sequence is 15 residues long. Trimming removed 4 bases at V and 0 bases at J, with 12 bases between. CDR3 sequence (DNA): TGTGCCAGCTCACGCAATGGGCAGCTGAACACTGAAGCTTTCTTT. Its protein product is CASSRNGQLNTEAFF.

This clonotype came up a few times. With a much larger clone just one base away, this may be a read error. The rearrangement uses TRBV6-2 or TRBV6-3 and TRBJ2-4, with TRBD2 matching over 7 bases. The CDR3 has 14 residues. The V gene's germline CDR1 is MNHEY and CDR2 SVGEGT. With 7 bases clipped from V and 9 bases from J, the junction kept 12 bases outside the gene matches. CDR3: CASIGEGQGSIQYF. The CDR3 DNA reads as TGTGCCAGCATTGGGGAGGGGCAAGGAAGCATTCAGTACTTC.